The 26 T cell receptor beta chains below come from one sample, sequenced in a study of blood T cell repertoires in COVID-19. The repertoire was sequenced with immunoSEQ multiplex PCR; TCRdb's copy has only in-frame clones and lacks some. The table records over 20,000 clones, around 88% of them present only once. The sample consisted of peripheral blood. The receptor set was obtained from a man between 65 and 79 years old with acute or convalescent COVID-19.

This clone has only one observation. V and J are TRBV27 and TRBJ2-3, with 8 bases that match TRBD1. V shed 8 bases and J 4 bases; nucleotides not matched to a gene: 14. The length of the CDR3 is 16 residues. Germline V CDR1 and CDR2: MNHEY, SMNVEV (reference sequence). The CDR3 sequence is CASRTYRAGGPDTQYF. DNA for the CDR3: TGTGCCAGCCGGACCTATAGAGCAGGGGGCCCAGATACGCAGTATTTT.

V gene TRBV21-1 combines with J gene TRBJ1-1. TRBV21-1 is labeled a pseudogene. CDR3 length: 12 amino acids. The CDR3 here is CASRLFRTEAFF. The DNA of the CDR3 is TGTGCCAGCAGACTTTTTCGCACTGAAGCTTTCTTT.

Here the CDR3 reads CASSRQRLGGEQFF. In nucleotides, the CDR3 is TGTGCCAGCAGTCGACAGCGTTTGGGGGGTGAGCAGTTCTTC. The chain employs TRBV6-5 and TRBJ2-1; TRBD2 might be the D (6 bases). The CDR3 totals 14 residues. Trimming removed 5 bases at V and 9 bases at J, with 17 bases between. Germline values: CDR1 MNHEY, CDR2 SVGAGI.

This chain uses TRBV5-1 with TRBJ2-1; possibly TRBD2 for D (5 bases). V lost 2 bases, J lost 6 bases, and 12 bases lay in between. This CDR3 has 14 amino acids. Looked up from germline, CDR1 is SGHRS and CDR2 is YFSETQ. The CDR3 protein is CASSLSTSFNEQFF. The DNA for the CDR3 is TGCGCCAGCAGCTTATCCACTAGTTTCAATGAGCAGTTCTTC.

Only one count was recorded for this clone. The chain recombines TRBV6-5 with TRBJ1-3; the D is unclear. This CDR3 region has 13 residues. Trimming stripped 6 bases from V and 0 bases from J, with 6 bases between. In germline, CDR1 is MNHEY, CDR2 SVGAGI. DNA for the CDR3: TGTGCCAGCAGCGAGTTCTCTGGAAACACCATATATTTT. Translation: CASSEFSGNTIYF.

This clone was seen only once. This chain joins TRBV3-1 (or the pseudogene TRBV3-2) and TRBJ2-7, with TRBD2 matching 7 bases. The V gene's germline CDR1 is LGHDT and CDR2 YNNKEL (reference sequence). The CDR3 runs to 13 residues. Trimming removed 1 base from V and 10 bases from J; junction bases left unmatched: 7. The CDR3 nucleotides are TGTGCCAGCAGCCAAGTTAGCGGGCGCGAACAGTACTTC. This gives the protein CASSQVSGREQYF.

The chain employs TRBV7-2 and TRBJ1-1, with D unresolved. Germline CDR1 reads SGHTA; CDR2 reads FQGNSA. The CDR3 covers 14 residues. The ends were cut back, 7 bases at V and 2 bases at J, with 14 bases in the middle. CDR3: CASTLEPDNTEAFF. For the CDR3, the DNA is TGTGCCAGCACCCTAGAACCAGATAACACTGAAGCTTTCTTT.

The chain joins TRBV5-1 to TRBJ2-3; TRBD2 aligns across 9 bases. Germline CDR1 reads SGHRS; CDR2 reads YFSETQ. Trimming took 0 bases from V and 3 from J; bases not matched to a gene: 5. The CDR3 has 16 residues. CDR3 residues: CASSLVSGSTTDTQYF. CDR3 sequence (DNA): TGCGCCAGCAGCTTGGTTAGCGGGAGTACGACAGATACGCAGTATTTT.

The rearrangement joins TRBV6-2 or TRBV6-3 to TRBJ1-1; D gene ambiguous. Trimming took 2 bases from V and 4 from J, leaving 14 bases between them. Germline V gene data show CDR1 as MNHEY and CDR2 as SVGEGT. The CDR3 spans 15 residues. The CDR3 loop reads CASSYPGLGGTEAFF. The CDR3 coding sequence is TGTGCCAGCAGTTACCCCGGACTCGGCGGCACTGAAGCTTTCTTT.

This clone was seen only once. This sequence joins TRBV6-5 and TRBJ1-1; 9 positions match TRBD1. J lost 3 bases, V lost 6 bases, and 5 bases had no gene match. CDR3 length: 14 amino acids. Germline V gives CDR1 MNHEY, CDR2 SVGAGI. The CDR3 DNA is TGTGCCAGCAGCACAGGGGGCATTTACACTGAAGCTTTCTTT. It is translated as CASSTGGIYTEAFF.

The CDR3 protein is CASSLDGQGNNSPLHF. As DNA, the CDR3 is TGCGCCAGCAGCTTGGACGGACAGGGGAATAATTCACCCCTCCACTTT. This chain uses TRBV5-1 with TRBJ1-6; 9 bases are a match to TRBD1. With V trimmed by 0 bases and J by 5 bases, 3 bases remained unmatched. This CDR3 has 16 amino acids. The germline gives CDR1 SGHRS, CDR2 YFSETQ.

This clone was observed a few times. V usage is TRBV7-9 and J usage is TRBJ2-3; 7 bases are shared with TRBD2. CDR1 is SEHNR, CDR2 FQNEAQ, per germline (reference sequence). V lost 4 bases to trimming and J lost 2 bases; unmatched junction nucleotides: 6. This CDR3 comprises 15 residues. CDR3 coding DNA: TGTGCCAGCAGCTCGGGGGAGGGCCTCACAGATACGCAGTATTTT. It encodes CASSSGEGLTDTQYF. Filled out from reference TRBV7-9 and TRBJ2-3, the complete variable domain reads DTGVSQNPRHKITKRGQNVTFRCDPISEHNRLYWYRQTLGQGPEFLTYFQNEAQLEKSRLLSDRFSAERPKGSFSTLEIQRTEQGDSAMYLCASSSGEGLTDTQYFGPGTRLTVL.

A single count supports this clone. This chain's CDR3 is CSAGGPTTYEQYF. Written as DNA, the CDR3 is TGCAGCGCAGGAGGTCCAACAACCTACGAGCAGTACTTC. The chain joins TRBV29-1 to TRBJ2-7; a possible D gene is TRBD2 (5 bases). Trimming stripped 7 bases from V and 2 bases from J, with 15 bases between. Germline values: CDR1 SQVTM, CDR2 ANQGSEA. This CDR3 is built from 13 residues.

This clone was found a few times. This chain connects TRBV28 to TRBJ1-3; 11 bases align to TRBD1. After removal of 2 bases from V and 4 bases from J, the junction contained 10 bases not matched to a gene. The V gene's germline CDR1 is MDHEN and CDR2 SYDVKM. This CDR3 region has 18 residues. Here the CDR3 reads CASSLRPGQGGSGNTIYF. As DNA, the CDR3 is TGTGCCAGCAGTTTAAGGCCGGGACAGGGGGGATCGGGAAACACCATATATTTT.

J is TRBJ2-1 and V is TRBV6-5; 9 bases agree with TRBD2. The CDR3 is made up of 14 amino acids. The germline gives CDR1 MNHEY, CDR2 SVGAGI. V was pared by 3 bases and J by 8 bases, with 5 bases of the junction left unmatched. The CDR3 bases are TGTGCCAGCAGTTATAAGGGACTAGCTCATGAGCAGTTCTTC. Translated: CASSYKGLAHEQFF.

This chain uses TRBV5-1 with TRBJ2-7; TRBD2 matches 14 bases. Germline-derived CDR1 and CDR2 are SGHRS and YFSETQ. The CDR3 runs 13 residues. Losses at the gene ends were 3 bases for V and 10 bases for J; bases not matched to a gene: 3. The DNA for the CDR3 is TGCGCCAGCAGCTCGGGACTAGCGGGAGTTCAGTACTTC. Protein product: CASSSGLAGVQYF.

This rearrangement joins TRBV6-5 to TRBJ2-2, with 7 positions matching TRBD2. Germline V gene sequence: CDR1 MNHEY, CDR2 SVGAGI. This CDR3 has 12 amino acids. With 11 bases clipped from V and 2 bases from J, the junction kept 2 bases outside the gene matches. The CDR3 region is CAGGRNTGELFF. The CDR3 DNA is TGTGCCGGCGGGAGAAACACCGGGGAGCTGTTTTTT.

The gene calls are TRBV3-1 (or the pseudogene TRBV3-2) and TRBJ2-1, with TRBD1 as a possible D gene (6 bases). V was shortened by 0 bases and J by 4 bases, with 19 bases between the two germline ends. Germline assignment: CDR1 LGHDT and CDR2 YNNKEL (reference sequence). This CDR3 has 18 amino acids. CDR3 amino acids: CASSQDSGWTEAYNEQFF. Written as DNA, the CDR3 is TGTGCCAGCAGCCAAGATTCAGGGTGGACAGAAGCTTACAATGAGCAGTTCTTC.

This chain's CDR3 is CASSQQPGQGFSGELFF. The DNA of the CDR3 is TGTGCCAGCAGCCAGCAGCCGGGACAGGGGTTCTCCGGGGAGCTGTTTTTT. The chain couples TRBV3-1 (or the pseudogene TRBV3-2) to TRBJ2-2; the match to TRBD1 covers 10 bases. The CDR3 totals 17 residues. Per germline, CDR1 LGHDT and CDR2 YNNKEL (reference sequence). V was clipped by 3 bases and J by 6 bases; unmatched bases: 10.

The chain recombines TRBV4-1 with TRBJ1-5; D remains unclear. Trimming removed 4 bases at V and 6 bases at J, with 19 bases between. From germline, CDR1 is MGHRA and CDR2 YSYEKL. The CDR3 has 16 amino acids. The CDR3 sequence is CASSRGGRGMSQPQHF. DNA for the CDR3: TGCGCCAGCAGCCGCGGAGGGCGGGGAATGAGTCAGCCCCAGCATTTT.

The chain joins TRBV18 to TRBJ2-7, with TRBD1 matching 9 bases. This CDR3 region has 16 residues. V dropped 2 bases and J dropped 6; count of bases not matched to a gene: 11. The germline V gene has CDR1 KGHSH and CDR2 LQKENI. The CDR3: CASSPRVGQGNSEQYF. The CDR3 DNA reads as TGTGCCAGCTCACCAAGGGTAGGACAGGGGAATTCCGAGCAGTACTTC.

The chain joins TRBV10-3 to TRBJ1-1; D is undetermined. CDR1 and CDR2 from the germline V gene are ENHRY and SYGVKD. The ends were cut back, 2 bases at V and 0 bases at J, with 4 bases in the middle. The CDR3 covers 13 residues. The CDR3 DNA follows: TGTGCCATCAGTGAGACGGTGAACACTGAAGCTTTCTTT. Its translation: CAISETVNTEAFF.

The chain employs TRBV24-1 and TRBJ2-5; maybe TRBD2 (6 bases). This CDR3 has 16 amino acids. From germline, CDR1 is KGHDR and CDR2 SFDVKD. V was trimmed by 2 bases and J by 2 bases, leaving 14 bases between them. CDR3 residues: CATSDSSAQGQETQYF. DNA of the CDR3: TGTGCCACCAGTGATTCTAGCGCCCAGGGACAAGAGACCCAGTACTTC.

The chain joins TRBV6-1 to TRBJ1-5; the match to TRBD1 covers 7 bases. V shed 1 base, J shed 0 bases, and the junction held 6 bases outside the gene matches. The CDR3 covers 17 residues. The germline V gene encodes CDR1 MNHNS and CDR2 SASEGT. In nucleotides, the CDR3 is TGTGCCAGCAGTGAAGAGGGGGCCACTTATAGCAATCAGCCCCAGCATTTT. As protein: CASSEEGATYSNQPQHF.

This chain uses TRBV5-1 with TRBJ1-1; TRBD1 aligns across 12 bases. CDR1 is SGHRS and CDR2 is YFSETQ in the germline V gene. Trimming took 7 bases from V and 5 from J; bases not matched to a gene: 9. The CDR3 runs 15 residues. The CDR3 protein is CASGPGTGGWTEAFF. In DNA form, the CDR3 reads TGCGCCAGCGGACCCGGGACAGGGGGCTGGACTGAAGCTTTCTTT.

This chain joins TRBV5-6 and TRBJ1-2, with TRBD1 matching 9 bases. V was pared by 4 bases and J by 5 bases, with 12 bases of the junction left unmatched. Germline values: CDR1 SGHDT, CDR2 YYEEEE. The CDR3 contains 16 residues. This chain's CDR3 is CASSPASGTGIYGYTF. The CDR3 DNA reads TGTGCCAGCAGCCCCGCCTCCGGGACAGGGATATATGGCTACACCTTC.